This record covers a single T cell receptor beta chain. This sample is drawn from a study of control samples from healthy donors and cancer patients. Germline loops: CDR1 MGHRA, CDR2 YSYEKL. The CDR3 is 16 residues long. Trimming at V came to 4 bases and at J to 5 bases, leaving 11 bases not matched to a gene. Clones were read by immunoSEQ multiplex PCR, and TCRdb kept only the in-frame ones, dropping some. Of fewer than 200,000 clones listed, around 94% are singletons. The V gene is TRBV4-1, the J gene TRBJ2-5, with 9 bases that match TRBD1. Sequenced: PBMCs. This TCR came from a man between 60 and 70 years old with colorectal cancer. CDR3 sequence (DNA): TGCGCCAGCAGCCCTAACCTGGGACAGGGCGGCGAGACCCAGTACTTC. It codes for CASSPNLGQGGETQYF.